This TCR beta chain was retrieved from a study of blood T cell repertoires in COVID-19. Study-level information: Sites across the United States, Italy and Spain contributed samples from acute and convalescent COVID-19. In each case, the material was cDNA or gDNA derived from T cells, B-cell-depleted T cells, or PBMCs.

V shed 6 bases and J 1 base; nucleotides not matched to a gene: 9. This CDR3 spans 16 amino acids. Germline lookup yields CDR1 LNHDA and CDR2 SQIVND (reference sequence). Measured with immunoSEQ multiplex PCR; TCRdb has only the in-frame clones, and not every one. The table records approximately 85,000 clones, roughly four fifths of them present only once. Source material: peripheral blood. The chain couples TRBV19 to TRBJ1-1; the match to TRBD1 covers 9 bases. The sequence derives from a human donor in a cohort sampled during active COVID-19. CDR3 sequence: CASSPRPGQGNTEAFF. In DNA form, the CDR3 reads TGTGCCAGTAGCCCTCGTCCGGGACAGGGGAACACTGAAGCTTTCTTT.